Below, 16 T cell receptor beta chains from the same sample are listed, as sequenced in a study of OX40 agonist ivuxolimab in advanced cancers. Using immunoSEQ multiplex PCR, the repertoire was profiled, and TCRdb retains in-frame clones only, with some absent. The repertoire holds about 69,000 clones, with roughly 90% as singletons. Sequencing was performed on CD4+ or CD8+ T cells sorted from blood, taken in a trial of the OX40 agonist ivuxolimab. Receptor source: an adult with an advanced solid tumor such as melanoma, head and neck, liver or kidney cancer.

The CDR3 spells CASSPQIGTPQHF. The CDR3 nucleotides read TGTGCCAGCAGCCCACAGATCGGAACTCCCCAGCATTTT. The chain recombines TRBV14 with TRBJ1-5; D remains ambiguous. V lost 4 bases and J 10 bases, leaving 14 bases between the germline ends. Germline CDR1 SGHDN, CDR2 FVKESK. The CDR3 loop spans 13 amino acids.

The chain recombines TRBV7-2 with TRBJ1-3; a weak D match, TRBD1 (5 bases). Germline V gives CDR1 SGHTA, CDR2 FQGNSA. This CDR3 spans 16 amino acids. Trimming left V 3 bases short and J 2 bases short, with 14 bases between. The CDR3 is CASSFGPQGAGNTIYF. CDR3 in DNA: TGTGCCAGCAGCTTCGGTCCTCAGGGCGCTGGAAACACCATATATTTT.

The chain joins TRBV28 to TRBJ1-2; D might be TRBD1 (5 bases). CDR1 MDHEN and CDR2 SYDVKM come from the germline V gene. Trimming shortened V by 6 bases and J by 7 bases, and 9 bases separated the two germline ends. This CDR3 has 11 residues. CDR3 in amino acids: CASSNRIGYTF. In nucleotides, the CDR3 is TGTGCCAGCAGCAACAGGATTGGCTACACCTTC.

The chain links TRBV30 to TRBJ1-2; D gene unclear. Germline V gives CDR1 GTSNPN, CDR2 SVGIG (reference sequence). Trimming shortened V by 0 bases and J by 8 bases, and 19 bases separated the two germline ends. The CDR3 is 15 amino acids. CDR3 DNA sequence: TGTGCCTGGAGTGTACTAGAGACCGCCGTCAGGGGCTACACCTTC. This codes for CAWSVLETAVRGYTF.

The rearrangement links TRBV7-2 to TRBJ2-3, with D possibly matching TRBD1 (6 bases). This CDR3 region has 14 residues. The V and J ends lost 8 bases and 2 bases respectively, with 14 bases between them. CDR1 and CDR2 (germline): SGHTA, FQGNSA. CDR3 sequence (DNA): TGTGCCAGCGGTGGACAGAGACTCACAGATACGCAGTATTTT. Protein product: CASGGQRLTDTQYF.

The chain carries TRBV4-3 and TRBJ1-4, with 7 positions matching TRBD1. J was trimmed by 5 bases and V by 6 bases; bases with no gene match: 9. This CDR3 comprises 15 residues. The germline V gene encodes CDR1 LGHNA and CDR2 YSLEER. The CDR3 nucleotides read TGCGCCAGCAGGGGACAGACAGGGCGGAATGAAAAACTGTTTTTT. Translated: CASRGQTGRNEKLFF.

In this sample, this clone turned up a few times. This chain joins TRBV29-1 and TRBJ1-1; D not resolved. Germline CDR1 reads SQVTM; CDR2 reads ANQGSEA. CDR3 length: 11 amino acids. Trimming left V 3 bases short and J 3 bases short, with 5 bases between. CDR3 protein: CSVDGYTEAFF. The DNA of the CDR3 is TGCAGCGTTGATGGTTACACTGAAGCTTTCTTT.

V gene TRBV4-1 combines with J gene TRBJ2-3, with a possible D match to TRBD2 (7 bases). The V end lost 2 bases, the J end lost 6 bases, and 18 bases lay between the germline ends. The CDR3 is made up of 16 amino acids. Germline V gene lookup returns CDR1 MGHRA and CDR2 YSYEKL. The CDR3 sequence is CASSQSPWGGRDTQYF. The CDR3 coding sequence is TGCGCCAGCAGCCAAAGTCCCTGGGGGGGCCGCGATACGCAGTATTTT.

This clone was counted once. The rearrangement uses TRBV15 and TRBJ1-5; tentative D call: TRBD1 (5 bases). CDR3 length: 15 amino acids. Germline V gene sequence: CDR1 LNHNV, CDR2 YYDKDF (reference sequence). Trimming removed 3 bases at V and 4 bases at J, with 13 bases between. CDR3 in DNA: TGTGCCACCAGCAGGGGGCAGGGTGTGAATCAGCCCCAGCATTTT. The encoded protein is CATSRGQGVNQPQHF.

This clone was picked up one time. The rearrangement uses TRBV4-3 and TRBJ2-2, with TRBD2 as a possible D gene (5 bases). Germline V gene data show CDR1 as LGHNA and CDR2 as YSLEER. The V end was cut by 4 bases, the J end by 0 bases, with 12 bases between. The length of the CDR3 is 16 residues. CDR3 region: CASSRAGDSNTGELFF. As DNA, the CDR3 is TGCGCCAGCAGCCGGGCCGGGGATTCGAACACCGGGGAGCTGTTTTTT.

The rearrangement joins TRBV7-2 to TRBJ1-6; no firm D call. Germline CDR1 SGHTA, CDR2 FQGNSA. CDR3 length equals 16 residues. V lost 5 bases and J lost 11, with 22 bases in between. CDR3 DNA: TGTGCCAGCAGCCGGGCCCCCGGACCCTTCCGAACACCCCTCCACTTT. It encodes CASSRAPGPFRTPLHF. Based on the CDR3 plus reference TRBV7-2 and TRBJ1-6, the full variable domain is GAGVSQSPSNKVTEKGKDVELRCDPISGHTALYWYRQSLGQGLEFLIYFQGNSAPDKSGLPSDRFSAERTGGSVSTLTIQRTQQEDSAVYLCASSRAPGPFRTPLHFGNGTRLTVT.

CDR3 sequence: CASTQNLPAYEQYF. CDR3 sequence (DNA): TGCGCCAGCACCCAAAACCTACCTGCCTACGAGCAGTACTTC. The chain carries TRBV10-2 and TRBJ2-7; D unresolved. Germline loops: CDR1 WSHSY, CDR2 SAAADI. The CDR3 spans 14 residues. With 7 bases removed from V and 2 bases from J, the gap between germline ends came to 15 bases.

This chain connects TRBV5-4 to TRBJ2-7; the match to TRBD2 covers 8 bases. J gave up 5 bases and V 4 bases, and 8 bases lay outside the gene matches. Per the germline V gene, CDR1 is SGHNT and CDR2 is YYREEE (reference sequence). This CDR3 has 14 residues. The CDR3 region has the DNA TGTGCCAGCAGCCCCGTAGCGGGGCACCACGAGCAGTACTTC. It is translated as CASSPVAGHHEQYF.

For the CDR3, the DNA is TGTGCCAGTGCCCGCGGAGTTGTCGGCGGGAAGGCCTCCTACGAGCAGTACTTC. Translation gives CASARGVVGGKASYEQYF. The chain is built from TRBV19 and TRBJ2-7; TRBD2 might be the D (6 bases). This CDR3 spans 18 amino acids. Germline V CDR1 and CDR2: LNHDA, SQIVND (reference sequence). V was clipped by 8 bases and J by 0 bases, with 26 bases between them.

Here the CDR3 reads CASSLDRANIQYF. CDR3 bases: TGTGCCAGCAGCTTAGACAGGGCGAACATTCAGTACTTC. This chain links TRBV5-6 with TRBJ2-4; 7 bases align to TRBD1. Germline-derived CDR1 and CDR2 are SGHDT and YYEEEE. The CDR3 spans 13 residues. The V segment lost 2 bases and the J segment 7 bases; nucleotides outside the gene matches: 3.

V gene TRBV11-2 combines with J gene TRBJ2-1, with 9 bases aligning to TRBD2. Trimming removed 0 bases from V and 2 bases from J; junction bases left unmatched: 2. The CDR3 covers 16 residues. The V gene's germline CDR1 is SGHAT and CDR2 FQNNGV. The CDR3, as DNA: TGTGCCAGCAGCTTAGACGGCGGGAGGGCCTACAATGAGCAGTTCTTC. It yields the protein CASSLDGGRAYNEQFF.